This TCR beta chain appears in the sequencing data of a study of shared clonotypes between healthy human individuals. Assay execution took place at the deep level. Profiling relied on immunoSEQ multiplex PCR, and the TCRdb table lists in-frame clones only, not all of them. Among about 480,000 clones listed, 70% to 80% were seen once. Healthy adults negative for HIV, lacking recent acute infections or vaccinations, served as donors. Every one of the donors was a Caucasian adult that lived in Nashville, Tennessee. Sequenced: PBMCs. The source of this sequence is a woman aged 40 to 50 in good health. Some clones in this sample may be carry-over from other donors' samples.

CDR3 DNA sequence: TGTGCCAGCAGCCCTCGGACAGGGGCGATGGCTGAAGCTTTCTTT. Residues: CASSPRTGAMAEAFF. This chain links TRBV7-9 with TRBJ1-1, with TRBD1 matching over 9 bases. The CDR3 runs 15 residues. V gave up 5 bases and J gave up 6 bases; unmatched junction bases: 10. Germline CDR1 is SEHNR and CDR2 is FQNEAQ (reference sequence).